In its sample, the clone carrying this TCR beta chain was seen a few times. What it binds is unknown. The sample originates from a study of identical twins. Overall study results and limits: Within twin pairs, the out-of-frame alpha sequences they shared showed excess low generation probability.

Carrying unique molecular identifiers, the cDNA also gained a universal primer site through template switching. TCRdb processed the 5' RACE reads anew with MiXCR; each CDR3 protein has one entry. The table records over 550,000 distinct CDR3 sequences, under 8.5% of them present only once. These records were also assigned to another study, of yellow fever vaccine responses in identical twins.

The sequencing input was PBMCs. The source of this sequence is a woman younger than 35 in good health.

The CDR3 is CASSGRDSENEQFF. Here the CDR3 DNA reads TGTGCCAGCAGTGGACGGGACAGTGAGAACGAGCAGTTCTTC. This chain connects TRBV12-3 or TRBV12-4 to TRBJ2-1; 7 bases agree with TRBD1. The CDR3 runs 14 residues. V trimming: 5 bases; J trimming: 10 bases; junction bases outside the gene matches: 11.